These 20 T cell receptor beta chains were all obtained from the same sample, sequenced in a study of T cells of healthy individuals. TCRdb re-called the 5' RACE reads through MiXCR, storing one row per CDR3 protein. The table lists 85,000 to 100,000 distinct CDR3 sequences, roughly a sixth of them singletons. Receptors originate from a human donor in good health.

This clonotype was seen at least ten times. This chain links TRBV27 with TRBJ2-1; perhaps D is TRBD1 or TRBD2 (5 bases each). The germline V and J ends were trimmed by 3 bases and 6 bases, with 9 bases remaining between them. Germline V gene data show CDR1 as MNHEY and CDR2 as SMNVEV (reference sequence). This CDR3 region has 13 residues. The CDR3 sequence is CASSLGPPNEQFF. The CDR3 DNA reads TGTGCCAGCAGTTTGGGACCACCCAATGAGCAGTTCTTC.

This clonotype was seen a few times. This chain connects TRBV12-3 or TRBV12-4 to TRBJ1-1, with D possibly TRBD1 on 5 matching bases. V was cut by 3 bases and J by 11 bases, with 16 bases left in between. This CDR3 is built from 13 residues. Here the CDR3 reads CASSFAHRILAFF. CDR3 sequence (DNA): TGTGCCAGCAGTTTCGCCCACAGGATTCTTGCTTTCTTT.

This clonotype occurred many times. The J gene is TRBJ1-6, the V gene TRBV4-2; 8 nucleotides line up with TRBD1. This CDR3 has 15 residues. CDR1 is LGHNA, CDR2 YNFKEQ, per germline. The ends lost 2 bases at V and 5 bases at J; junction bases unmatched: 2. CDR3 coding DNA: TGTGCCAGCAGCCAACAACAGGGGGATAATTCACCCCTCCACTTT. Protein sequence: CASSQQQGDNSPLHF.

V and J are TRBV14 and TRBJ2-3; 7 bases fit TRBD2. V trimming: 2 bases; J trimming: 6 bases; junction bases outside the gene matches: 8. CDR1 is SGHDN and CDR2 is FVKESK in the germline V gene. The CDR3 consists of 15 residues. The chain's CDR3 is CASSQLGGGYDTQYF. CDR3 DNA sequence: TGTGCCAGCAGCCAACTCGGCGGGGGATATGATACGCAGTATTTT.

At least ten counts were recorded for this clonotype. The genes are TRBV7-3 and TRBJ1-6; maybe TRBD1 (5 bases). The CDR3 loop spans 14 amino acids. Germline V lookup: CDR1 SGHTA, CDR2 FQGTGA. V was clipped by 6 bases and J by 5 bases, with 11 bases between them. Here the CDR3 DNA reads TGTGCCAGCAGTCAAAGGGGTAATAATTCACCCCTCCACTTT. This codes for CASSQRGNNSPLHF.

The rearrangement uses TRBV6-2 or TRBV6-3 and TRBJ2-5; D might be TRBD1 or TRBD2, each matching 5 bases. The germline V and J ends were trimmed by 4 bases and 4 bases, with 16 bases remaining between them. In germline, CDR1 is MNHEY, CDR2 SVGEGT. The CDR3 consists of 15 residues. The CDR3 spells CASSSRRLRGETQYF. The CDR3 region has the DNA TGTGCCAGCAGTTCCCGTCGCCTGAGGGGAGAGACCCAGTACTTC.

V and J are TRBV20-1 and TRBJ1-1; 10 positions agree with TRBD1. The CDR3 contains 16 residues. The ends lost 0 bases at V and 5 bases at J; junction bases unmatched: 9. CDR1 and CDR2 (germline): DFQATT, SNEGSKA (reference sequence). The CDR3 sequence is CSARDSTGGRTTEAFF. The CDR3 bases are TGCAGTGCTAGAGATTCGACAGGGGGCAGGACTACTGAAGCTTTCTTT.

This clonotype was seen only a few times. This chain uses TRBV2 with TRBJ2-7, with D unclear. The V gene's germline CDR1 is SNHLY and CDR2 FYNNEI. V was clipped by 6 bases and J by 3 bases, with 9 bases between them. This CDR3 is 12 amino acids long. The DNA of the CDR3 is TGTGCCAGCAGACGACAACTCTACGAGCAGTACTTC. Its protein product is CASRRQLYEQYF.

This clonotype appeared many times. J is TRBJ1-6 and V is TRBV6-5; 11 bases are shared with TRBD1. V trimming: 6 bases; J trimming: 0 bases; junction bases outside the gene matches: 4. The CDR3 has 17 amino acids. The germline V gene has CDR1 MNHEY and CDR2 SVGAGI. The CDR3 sequence: CASSRDRGNSYNSPLHF. The CDR3 bases are TGTGCCAGCAGCCGGGACAGGGGGAACTCCTATAATTCACCCCTCCACTTT.

V usage is TRBV6-6 and J usage is TRBJ2-7; TRBD1 matches 7 bases. Germline V gives CDR1 MNHNY, CDR2 SVGAGI (reference sequence). The CDR3 extends over 13 amino acids. V shed 2 bases, J shed 5 bases, and the junction held 3 bases outside the gene matches. In DNA, the CDR3 is TGTGCCAGCAGTTACCGAGGGGGCGACGAGCAGTACTTC. Translation: CASSYRGGDEQYF.

The table lists this clonotype with many counts. The chain links TRBV10-3 to TRBJ2-7; D may be TRBD1 (6 bases). V was clipped by 0 bases and J by 6 bases, with 9 bases between them. This CDR3 is built from 13 residues. The germline CDR1 and CDR2 sequences are ENHRY and SYGVKD. CDR3 coding DNA: TGTGCCATCAGTGAGTCCGGCAGGGGCGAGCAGTACTTC. It encodes CAISESGRGEQYF.

The CDR3 spells CATSRDWSQLYGYTF. CDR3 nucleotides: TGTGCCACCAGCAGAGATTGGAGCCAGCTCTATGGCTACACCTTC. The chain has TRBV15 and TRBJ1-2; D is unresolved. Germline CDR1 LNHNV, CDR2 YYDKDF (reference sequence). The CDR3 covers 15 residues. The germline V and J ends were trimmed by 0 bases and 4 bases, with 12 bases remaining between them.

The rearrangement links TRBV6-2 or TRBV6-3 to TRBJ2-2; D may match TRBD1 or TRBD2 (5 bases each). Germline V gives CDR1 MNHEY, CDR2 SVGEGT. Trimming pared 6 bases from V and 6 bases from J, leaving 14 bases between. There are 14 residues in the CDR3. The CDR3 region has the DNA TGTGCCAGCAGCATGGGGGTTTTAGCCGGGGAGCTGTTTTTT. It specifies CASSMGVLAGELFF.

This clonotype showed up just a few times. V and J are TRBV6-2 or TRBV6-3 and TRBJ1-2; D is unresolved. The CDR3 contains 13 residues. Looked up from germline, CDR1 is MNHEY and CDR2 is SVGEGT. V was trimmed by 6 bases and J by 4 bases, leaving 12 bases between them. DNA of the CDR3: TGTGCCAGCAGATACACGGTCGCCTATGGCTACACCTTC. The encoded protein is CASRYTVAYGYTF.

At least ten counts were recorded for this clonotype. V is TRBV4-3 and J is TRBJ1-1; no reliable D call. The ends were cut back, 2 bases at V and 5 bases at J, with 9 bases in the middle. The germline gives CDR1 LGHNA, CDR2 YSLEER. The CDR3 totals 13 residues. CDR3 amino acids: CASSQFGPTEAFF. CDR3 nucleotides: TGCGCCAGCAGCCAATTCGGCCCGACTGAAGCTTTCTTT.

This clonotype came up a few times. The chain has TRBV3-1 and TRBJ2-3; D is uncertain. Trimming removed 3 bases at V and 2 bases at J, with 3 bases between. Germline CDR1 and CDR2: LGHDT and YNNKEL (reference sequence). The CDR3 is 12 amino acids. This CDR3 is CASSQVTDTQYF. The CDR3 region has the DNA TGTGCCAGCAGCCAGGTCACAGATACGCAGTATTTT.

Many counts were recorded for this clonotype. The chain recombines TRBV6-4 with TRBJ2-3; TRBD2 might be the D (6 bases). The CDR3 totals 15 residues. Germline V gene data show CDR1 as MRHNA and CDR2 as SNTAGT. Trimming stripped 4 bases from V and 2 bases from J, with 13 bases between. CDR3 region: CASSVGASDTDTQYF. In DNA, the CDR3 is TGTGCCAGCAGTGTTGGGGCTAGCGACACAGATACGCAGTATTTT.

V usage is TRBV6-6 and J usage is TRBJ2-3, with 9 bases identical to TRBD2. There are 20 residues in the CDR3. Germline V gene data show CDR1 as MNHNY and CDR2 as SVGAGI (reference sequence). Trimming cost V 2 bases and J 0 bases; bases outside gene matches: 15. The CDR3 spells CASSYPTSGTAGTSTDTQYF. The DNA of the CDR3 is TGTGCCAGCAGTTACCCGACTAGCGGAACAGCGGGGACTAGCACAGATACGCAGTATTTT.

The chain is built from TRBV3-1 and TRBJ2-3, with D unresolved. The CDR3 loop spans 13 amino acids. The ends were cut back, 1 base at V and 8 bases at J, with 10 bases in the middle. Germline CDR1 LGHDT, CDR2 YNNKEL (reference sequence). CDR3 coding DNA: TGTGCCAGCAGCCAAGGGCCCGTCGGTACGCAGTATTTT. Its translation is CASSQGPVGTQYF.

The chain is built from TRBV29-1 and TRBJ2-2, with D uncertain. V lost 7 bases, J lost 0 bases, and 15 bases lay in between. This CDR3 is built from 15 residues. The germline CDR1 and CDR2 sequences are SQVTM and ANQGSEA. The CDR3 sequence: CSAHPVEANTGELFF. The CDR3 region has the DNA TGCAGCGCCCACCCTGTCGAGGCGAACACCGGGGAGCTGTTTTTT.